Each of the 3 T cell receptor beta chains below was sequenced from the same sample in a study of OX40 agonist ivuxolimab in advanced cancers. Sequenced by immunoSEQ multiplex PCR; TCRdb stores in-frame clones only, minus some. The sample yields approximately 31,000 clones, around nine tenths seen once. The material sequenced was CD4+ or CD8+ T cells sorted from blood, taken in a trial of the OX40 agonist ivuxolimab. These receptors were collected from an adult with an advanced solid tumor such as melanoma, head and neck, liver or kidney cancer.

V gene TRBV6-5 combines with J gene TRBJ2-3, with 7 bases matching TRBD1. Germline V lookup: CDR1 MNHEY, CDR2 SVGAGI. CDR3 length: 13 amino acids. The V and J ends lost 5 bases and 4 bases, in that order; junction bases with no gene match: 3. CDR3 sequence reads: CASSDTGADTQYF. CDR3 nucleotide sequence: TGTGCCAGCAGTGATACAGGGGCAGATACGCAGTATTTT.

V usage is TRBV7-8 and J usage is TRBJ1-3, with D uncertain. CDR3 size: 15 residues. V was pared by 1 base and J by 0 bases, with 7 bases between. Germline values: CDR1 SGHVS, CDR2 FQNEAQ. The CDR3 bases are TGTGCCAGCAGCTTAGACCGAAGCTCTGGAAACACCATATATTTT. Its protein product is CASSLDRSSGNTIYF.

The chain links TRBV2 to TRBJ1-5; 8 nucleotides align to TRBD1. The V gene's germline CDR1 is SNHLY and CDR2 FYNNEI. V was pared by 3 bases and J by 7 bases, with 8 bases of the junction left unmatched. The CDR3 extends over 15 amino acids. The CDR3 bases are TGTGCCAGCAGTGACGAACAGGGGGGTTACCAGCCCCAGCATTTT. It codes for CASSDEQGGYQPQHF.